This passage covers 8 T cell receptor beta chains from one sample sequenced in a study of cytomegalovirus exposure and HLA in healthy donors (dated by TCRdb to 2016 to 2017). The library was generated by the immunoSEQ multiplex PCR assay. The multiplex PCR relied on a mix of 60 forward primers for TCR Vbeta segments and 13 reverse primers for TCR Jbeta segments. The immuneACCESS repertoire file appears here via TCRdb, limited to in-frame rearrangements. These files lack a portion of the clones; in checked studies, under half of the deficit traces to unresolved V genes, and the cause of the others is not known. This sample's table contains 150,000 or so clones. Around 1.5% of the sample rests with the top ten. Sequencing was performed on PBMCs. The receptors here all came from a woman in her fifties or sixties in good health and CMV-seronegative.

CDR3 in DNA: TGTGCCAGCAGCTTGGCCGGGACAGTGAACTTATTCTTC. Protein sequence: CASSLAGTVNLFF. V usage is TRBV5-6 and J usage is TRBJ2-1, with 7 positions matching TRBD1. V trimming: 0 bases; J trimming: 16 bases; junction bases outside the gene matches: 10. This CDR3 is 13 amino acids long. Germline CDR1 and CDR2: SGHDT and YYEEEE.

The rearrangement joins TRBV5-1 to TRBJ1-1; D might be TRBD1 (5 bases). The CDR3 runs 14 residues. Trimming took 0 bases from V and 0 from J, leaving 6 bases between them. Germline CDR1 and CDR2: SGHRS and YFSETQ. CDR3 sequence: CASSLDRMNTEAFF. In DNA form, the CDR3 reads TGCGCCAGCAGCTTGGACAGGATGAACACTGAAGCTTTCTTT.

V and J are TRBV28 and TRBJ1-5; D is possibly TRBD1 (6 bases). Germline CDR1 MDHEN, CDR2 SYDVKM. The CDR3 length is 14 residues. Trimming removed 8 bases at V and 2 bases at J, with 13 bases between. The CDR3 region is CASLQGDGNQPQHF. CDR3 nucleotides: TGTGCCAGCCTACAGGGTGATGGCAATCAGCCCCAGCATTTT.

CDR3 sequence (DNA): TGTGCCCTGGTATCAGGATCCGGGGACACCTTC. The encoded protein is CALVSGSGDTF. This chain links TRBV30 with TRBJ1-2; D ambiguous. V was cut by 8 bases and J by 12 bases, with 19 bases left in between. Germline values: CDR1 GTSNPN, CDR2 SVGIG (reference sequence). CDR3 length: 11 amino acids.

The V call is TRBV9, the J call TRBJ2-3; possible D gene TRBD2, 6 bases. Trimming shortened V by 4 bases and J by 5 bases, and 17 bases separated the two germline ends. This CDR3 contains 15 residues. In germline, CDR1 is SGDLS, CDR2 YYNGEE. The CDR3 reads CASSPIVGGGDTQYF. CDR3 DNA: TGTGCCAGCAGCCCCATTGTGGGAGGAGGAGATACGCAGTATTTT.

The chain links TRBV28 to TRBJ1-2; no definite D call. V gave up 8 bases and J gave up 8 bases, with 12 bases separating them. This CDR3 is 11 amino acids long. The germline V gene has CDR1 MDHEN and CDR2 SYDVKM. The CDR3 DNA sequence: TGTGCCAGCGGTGACAAATGGGGCTACACCTTC. It codes for CASGDKWGYTF.

The chain has TRBV6-5 and TRBJ2-3, with TRBD1 identical over 10 bases. Trimming took 6 bases from V and 5 from J; bases not matched to a gene: 8. The V gene's germline CDR1 is MNHEY and CDR2 SVGAGI. This CDR3 region has 15 residues. The CDR3 DNA reads TGTGCCAGCAGAGTTAGAGGGACAGGGGTAGATACGCAGTATTTT. Amino acids: CASRVRGTGVDTQYF.

CDR3 protein: CASSEVGDSSDGYTF. DNA for the CDR3: TGTGCCAGCAGTGAAGTGGGGGACTCAAGCGATGGCTACACCTTC. The chain couples TRBV6-1 to TRBJ1-2; possibly TRBD1 for D (5 bases). The CDR3 is 15 amino acids. V shed 1 base and J shed 6 bases, with 15 bases lying between them. Germline CDR1 is MNHNS and CDR2 is SASEGT.